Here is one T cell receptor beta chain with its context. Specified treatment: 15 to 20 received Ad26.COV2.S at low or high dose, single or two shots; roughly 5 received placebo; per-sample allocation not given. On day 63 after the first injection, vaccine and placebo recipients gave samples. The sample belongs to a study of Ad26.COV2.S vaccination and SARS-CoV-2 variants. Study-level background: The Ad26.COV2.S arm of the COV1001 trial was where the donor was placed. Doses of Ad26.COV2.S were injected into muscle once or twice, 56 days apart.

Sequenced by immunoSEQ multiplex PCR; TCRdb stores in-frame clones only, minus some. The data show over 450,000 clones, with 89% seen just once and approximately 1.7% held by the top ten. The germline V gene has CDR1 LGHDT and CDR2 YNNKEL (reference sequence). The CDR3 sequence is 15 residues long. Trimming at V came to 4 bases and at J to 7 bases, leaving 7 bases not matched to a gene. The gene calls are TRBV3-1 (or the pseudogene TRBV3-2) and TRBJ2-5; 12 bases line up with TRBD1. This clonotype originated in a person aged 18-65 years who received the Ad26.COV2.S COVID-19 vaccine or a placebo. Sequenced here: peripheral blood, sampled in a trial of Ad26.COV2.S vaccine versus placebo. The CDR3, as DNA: TGTGCCAGCAGCCCCGGGACAGGGGGCTGGGGGACCCAGTACTTC. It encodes CASSPGTGGWGTQYF.